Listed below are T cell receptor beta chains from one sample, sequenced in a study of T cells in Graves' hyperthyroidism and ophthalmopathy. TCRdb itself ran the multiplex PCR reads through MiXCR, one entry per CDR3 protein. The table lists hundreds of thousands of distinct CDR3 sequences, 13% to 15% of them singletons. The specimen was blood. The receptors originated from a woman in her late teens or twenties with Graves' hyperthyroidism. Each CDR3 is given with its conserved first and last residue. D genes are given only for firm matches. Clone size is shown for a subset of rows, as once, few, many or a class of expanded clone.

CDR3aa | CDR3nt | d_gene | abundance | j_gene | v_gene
CASSRTSGWTDTQYF | TGTGCCAGCAGTCGGACTAGCGGGTGGACAGATACGCAGTATTTT | TRBD2 | many | TRBJ2-3 | TRBV28
CATSDQGSTQETQYF | TGTGCCACCAGTGATCAAGGCAGCACTCAAGAGACCCAGTACTTC | . | few | TRBJ2-5 | TRBV24-1
CASSPLPGSYEQYF | TGTGCCAGCAGCCCCCTCCCAGGGTCGTACGAGCAGTACTTC | . | many | TRBJ2-7 | TRBV7-3
CASSVGPRDTGELFF | TGTGCCAGCAGCGTAGGGCCTCGTGACACCGGGGAGCTGTTTTTT | . | . | TRBJ2-2 | TRBV9
CASSYYGAGDEKLFF | TGCGCCAGCAGCTATTATGGGGCAGGGGATGAAAAACTGTTTTTT | . | . | TRBJ1-4 | TRBV4-3
CASSYQTGEQYF | TGTGCCAGCAGCTACCAGACCGGAGAGCAGTACTTC | . | many | TRBJ2-7 | TRBV7-9
CASSVRAGGRSTGELFF | TGTGCCAGCAGTGTCCGGGCAGGGGGGAGGAGCACCGGGGAGCTGTTTTTT | . | . | TRBJ2-2 | TRBV6-1
CASSPTHLSTDTQYF | TGTGCCAGCAGTCCCACCCATCTGAGCACAGATACGCAGTATTTT | . | many | TRBJ2-3 | TRBV12-3/TRBV12-4
CASSPIRDYEQYF | TGTGCCAGCAGTCCCATACGAGATTACGAGCAGTACTTC | . | many | TRBJ2-7 | TRBV12-3/TRBV12-4
CASRNDRGQYYGYTF | TGTGCCAGCAGGAACGACAGGGGTCAATACTATGGCTACACCTTC | TRBD1 | many | TRBJ1-2 | TRBV2
CASSLYPPSTSGDLRGNEQFF | TGTGCCAGCAGCTTATACCCCCCCAGTACTAGCGGGGATCTTCGGGGGAATGAGCAGTTCTTC | TRBD2 | many | TRBJ2-1 | TRBV7-3
CASSAQSFANTEAFF | TGTGCCAGCAGTGCGCAGTCATTCGCGAACACTGAAGCTTTCTTT | . | . | TRBJ1-1 | TRBV27
CASSTSPYNEQFF | TGTGCCAGCTCGACCAGCCCCTACAATGAGCAGTTCTTC | . | many | TRBJ2-1 | TRBV18
CASSYSRRGAGAEAFF | TGTGCCAGCAGTTACTCGAGGCGGGGGGCAGGGGCTGAAGCTTTCTTT | . | many | TRBJ1-1 | TRBV6-5
CATSDPGTSGTEQFF | TGTGCCACCAGTGATCCCGGGACTAGCGGGACTGAGCAGTTCTTC | TRBD2 | many | TRBJ2-1 | TRBV24-1
CASSEGWNTGELFF | TGTGCCAGCAGTGAGGGGTGGAACACCGGGGAGCTGTTTTTT | . | many | TRBJ2-2 | TRBV2
CASSPTGWYNEQFF | TGTGCCAGCAGCCCGACAGGGTGGTACAATGAGCAGTTCTTC | TRBD1 | many | TRBJ2-1 | TRBV27
CASSYYRDRYYEQYF | TGTGCCAGCAGTTACTACCGGGACAGATACTACGAGCAGTACTTC | TRBD1 | few | TRBJ2-7 | TRBV6-5